The clone carrying this T cell receptor beta chain has just one count. What it binds is unknown. The CDR3 spans 11 residues. V was trimmed by 5 bases and J by 7 bases, leaving 5 bases between them. CDR1 is MNHNS and CDR2 is SASEGT in the germline V gene. The sample comes from a study of radiation and T cells in renal cell carcinoma. The overall study: Nephrectomy followed 15 Gy stereotactic body radiation by 4 weeks.

Study outcomes and limitations: Top tumor clonotypes rose in blood 2 weeks post-radiation, then contracted.

Here immunoSEQ multiplex PCR was the method, and the copy in TCRdb shows in-frame clones only, minus some. Among some 120,000 clones listed, approximately 90% were seen once. Time point specified: blood 2 weeks post-SBRT. Treatment here: 15 Gy SBRT to primary tumor, nephrectomy 4 weeks later. The sequence derives from a woman between 70 and 85 years old with renal cell carcinoma. The chain combines TRBV6-1 with TRBJ2-2; no definite D call. The sample consisted of blood, taken from a patient whose treatment included radiotherapy and nephrectomy. This chain's CDR3 is CASSYHGELFF. The CDR3 region has the DNA TGTGCCAGCAGTTATCACGGGGAGCTGTTTTTT.